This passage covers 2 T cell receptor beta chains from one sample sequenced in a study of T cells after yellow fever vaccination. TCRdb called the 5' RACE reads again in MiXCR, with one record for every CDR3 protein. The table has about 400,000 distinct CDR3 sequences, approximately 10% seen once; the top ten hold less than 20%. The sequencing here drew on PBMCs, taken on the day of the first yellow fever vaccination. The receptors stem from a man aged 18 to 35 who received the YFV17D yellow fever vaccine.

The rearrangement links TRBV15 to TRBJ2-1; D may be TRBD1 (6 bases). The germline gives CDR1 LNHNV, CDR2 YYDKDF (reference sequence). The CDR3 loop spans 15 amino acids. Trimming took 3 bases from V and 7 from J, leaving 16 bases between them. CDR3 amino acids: CATSRDSVSPNEQFF. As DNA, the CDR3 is TGTGCCACCAGCAGGGACAGTGTAAGTCCAAATGAGCAGTTCTTC.

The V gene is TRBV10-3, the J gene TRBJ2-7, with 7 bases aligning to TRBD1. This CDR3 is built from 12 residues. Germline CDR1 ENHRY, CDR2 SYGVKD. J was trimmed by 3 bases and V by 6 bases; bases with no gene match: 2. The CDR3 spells CAIRGQNYEQYF. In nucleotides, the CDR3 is TGTGCCATCAGGGGACAGAACTACGAGCAGTACTTC.